This entry lists 20 T cell receptor beta chains sequenced from one sample in a study of CD8 T cells in ankylosing spondylitis. TCRdb re-analysed the 5' RACE reads in MiXCR, keeping a single row per CDR3 protein. The sample contains about 400,000 distinct CDR3 sequences, about 20% of which appear only once. Specimen: blood, either unsorted or a sorted T cell fraction (not recorded which). Every receptor here comes from a male donor with ankylosing spondylitis or in good health (not recorded which).

V usage is TRBV4-2 and J usage is TRBJ1-6; maybe TRBD1 (5 bases). Germline V gives CDR1 LGHNA, CDR2 YNFKEQ. The CDR3 totals 12 residues. V was pared by 9 bases and J by 10 bases, with 13 bases between. The CDR3 sequence is CASRDGTSPLHF. In DNA, the CDR3 is TGTGCCAGTCGGGACGGGACCTCACCCCTCCACTTT.

This chain uses TRBV25-1 with TRBJ2-7, with unresolved D. V was shortened by 1 base and J by 6 bases, with 13 bases between the two germline ends. Looked up from germline, CDR1 is MGHDK and CDR2 is SYGVNS. The CDR3 is made up of 14 amino acids. The CDR3 sequence: CASSEFERAAEQYF. In DNA, the CDR3 is TGTGCCAGCAGTGAATTTGAGAGAGCAGCCGAGCAGTACTTC.

V is TRBV12-3 or TRBV12-4 and J is TRBJ1-2; D is unresolved. The CDR3 extends over 12 amino acids. V lost 5 bases, J lost 8 bases, and 12 bases lay in between. CDR3 nucleotides: TGTGCCAGCAGTGTTTGGGTTCAGGGCTACACCTTC. It specifies CASSVWVQGYTF.

This chain uses TRBV28 with TRBJ2-7; TRBD1 or TRBD2 may be the D gene (6 bases each). V lost 6 bases to trimming and J lost 3 bases, with 18 bases between them. Germline V CDR1 and CDR2: MDHEN, SYDVKM. This CDR3 spans 15 amino acids. CDR3 amino acids: CASSTWTEGGYEQYF. The CDR3 DNA sequence: TGTGCCAGCAGCACATGGACCGAGGGGGGCTACGAGCAGTACTTC.

There are a few counts of this clonotype. V gene TRBV4-1 combines with J gene TRBJ1-6; the D is unclear. The CDR3 consists of 15 residues. Germline V gene data show CDR1 as MGHRA and CDR2 as YSYEKL. Between the trimmed V and J ends, which lost 0 bases and 9 bases, there was a span of 12 bases. CDR3 amino acids: CASSQDGGLGSPLHF. CDR3 nucleotides: TGCGCCAGCAGCCAAGATGGAGGGTTAGGTTCACCCCTCCACTTT.

This clonotype was picked up a small number of times. The chain is built from TRBV2 and TRBJ2-3; D is possibly TRBD1 or TRBD2 (6 bases each). The CDR3 sequence is 14 residues long. V was shortened by 5 bases and J by 6 bases, with 15 bases between the two germline ends. CDR1 is SNHLY, CDR2 FYNNEI, per germline. CDR3 amino acids: CASSPWGAMDTQYF. DNA for the CDR3: TGTGCCAGCAGTCCCTGGGGGGCAATGGATACGCAGTATTTT.

V usage is TRBV15 and J usage is TRBJ2-3; 9 nucleotides match TRBD1. Germline V CDR1 and CDR2: LNHNV, YYDKDF (reference sequence). The junction had 7 bases not matched to a gene; V was cut back by 1 base and J by 2 bases. The CDR3 consists of 17 residues. The CDR3, as DNA: TGTGCCACCAGCAGAGTGGGACAGGGTGTCATCACAGATACGCAGTATTTT. It yields the protein CATSRVGQGVITDTQYF.

A few counts support this clonotype. The genes are TRBV29-1 and TRBJ2-6; D might be TRBD2 (5 bases). The CDR3 loop spans 16 amino acids. Trimming took 2 bases from V and 1 from J, leaving 12 bases between them. Germline CDR1 is SQVTM and CDR2 is ANQGSEA. CDR3 amino acids: CSVETDSGSGANVLTF. The DNA for the CDR3 is TGCAGCGTTGAAACGGACTCGGGATCTGGGGCCAACGTCCTGACTTTC.

This clonotype occurred a few times. The chain recombines TRBV12-3 or TRBV12-4 with TRBJ2-7; D ambiguous. The CDR3 has 14 amino acids. V lost 6 bases and J lost 5, with 17 bases in between. In DNA form, the CDR3 reads TGTGCCAGCAGCGCCGGTGCCGTTCGGGACGAGCAGTACTTC. It specifies CASSAGAVRDEQYF.

CDR3 sequence (DNA): TGTGCCAGCAGCTTAGCGCCGAACGAGCAGTACTTC. It yields the protein CASSLAPNEQYF. This chain connects TRBV7-2 to TRBJ2-7; D gene unclear. The CDR3 runs to 12 residues. Germline V gives CDR1 SGHTA, CDR2 FQGNSA. Trimming left V 0 bases short and J 5 bases short, with 5 bases between.

The V and J genes are TRBV12-3 or TRBV12-4 and TRBJ2-7; TRBD1 is a possible D gene (6 bases). CDR3 length: 16 residues. V dropped 7 bases and J dropped 6 bases, with 25 bases sitting between them. CDR3 in amino acids: CASNYPAQGPEAEQYF. The CDR3 DNA sequence: TGTGCCAGCAACTACCCCGCACAGGGCCCCGAGGCCGAGCAGTACTTC.

This chain uses TRBV12-5 with TRBJ1-4, with D unresolved. Germline CDR1 reads LGHNT; CDR2 reads FRNRAP. The CDR3 length is 14 residues. V lost 6 bases, J lost 7 bases, and 15 bases lay in between. DNA of the CDR3: TGTGCTAGTGGAGCCGGGATTTCAGCTGAAAAACTGTTTTTT. Protein: CASGAGISAEKLFF.

In this sample, this clonotype turned up a few times. The chain joins TRBV12-3 or TRBV12-4 to TRBJ2-1; D assignment may be TRBD1 or TRBD2 (6 bases each). CDR3 size: 16 residues. Trimming stripped 3 bases from V and 2 bases from J, with 14 bases between. In DNA, the CDR3 is TGTGCCAGCAGTTTGGGGGTGGGGGGCGCCTACAATGAGCAGTTCTTC. Encoded protein: CASSLGVGGAYNEQFF.

This chain joins TRBV15 and TRBJ2-5; D is uncertain. V gave up 5 bases and J gave up 2 bases, with 15 bases separating them. The germline gives CDR1 LNHNV, CDR2 YYDKDF (reference sequence). The length of the CDR3 is 15 residues. CDR3 in amino acids: CATSPSLSRQETQYF. The DNA for the CDR3 is TGTGCCACCAGCCCCTCTCTTTCCCGACAAGAGACCCAGTACTTC.

The chain is built from TRBV2 and TRBJ2-3; TRBD2 matches 7 bases. There are 15 residues in the CDR3. V gave up 6 bases and J gave up 2 bases; unmatched junction bases: 8. Germline V gives CDR1 SNHLY, CDR2 FYNNEI. This chain's CDR3 is CASSASGDSTDTQYF. In DNA form, the CDR3 reads TGTGCCAGCAGCGCCAGCGGGGACTCCACAGATACGCAGTATTTT.

The rearrangement links TRBV7-9 to TRBJ1-2; D is uncertain. The ends were cut back, 1 base at V and 8 bases at J, with 11 bases in the middle. Germline V lookup: CDR1 SEHNR, CDR2 FQNEAQ (reference sequence). The CDR3 is 13 residues long. The CDR3 here is CASSLGESGGYTF. Here the CDR3 DNA reads TGTGCCAGCAGCTTAGGGGAGTCGGGCGGCTACACCTTC. Drawing the rest from reference TRBV7-9 and TRBJ1-2, the complete variable domain is DTGVSQNPRHKITKRGQNVTFRCDPISEHNRLYWYRQTLGQGPEFLTYFQNEAQLEKSRLLSDRFSAERPKGSFSTLEIQRTEQGDSAMYLCASSLGESGGYTFGSGTRLTVV.

V is TRBV20-1 and J is TRBJ2-7, with 9 bases matching TRBD1. CDR1 is DFQATT, CDR2 SNEGSKA, per germline (reference sequence). V lost 3 bases to trimming and J lost 3 bases; unmatched junction nucleotides: 9. The CDR3 has 15 amino acids. CDR3 bases: TGCAGTGCTAGCCTCCCCGGGACAGGGCTCTACGAGCAGTACTTC. It codes for CSASLPGTGLYEQYF.

The CDR3 coding sequence is TGCAGTGCCCGGGGACAGGAGTTCACAGATACGCAGTATTTT. Residues: CSARGQEFTDTQYF. The chain has TRBV20-1 and TRBJ2-3; TRBD1 aligns across 8 bases. This CDR3 region has 14 residues. Unmatched junction bases numbered 7, after V lost 6 bases and J lost 2 bases. CDR1 and CDR2 (germline): DFQATT, SNEGSKA (reference sequence).

This rearrangement joins TRBV12-3 or TRBV12-4 to TRBJ2-7; no reliable D call. This CDR3 spans 12 amino acids. V shed 6 bases and J shed 5 bases, with 11 bases lying between them. The CDR3 DNA follows: TGTGCCAGCAGCCCAGCAGGCCACGAGCAGTACTTC. It is translated as CASSPAGHEQYF.

This chain connects TRBV7-9 to TRBJ1-2; D not certain. Per germline, CDR1 SEHNR and CDR2 FQNEAQ (reference sequence). Trimming took 1 base from V and 0 from J, leaving 12 bases between them. The CDR3 sequence is 16 residues long. In DNA, the CDR3 is TGTGCCAGCAGCTTAGTAACGGCTGCCTCTAACTATGGCTACACCTTC. Protein sequence: CASSLVTAASNYGYTF.